The present entry profiles one T cell receptor beta chain with its context. The source of the sample is a study of blood T cell repertoires in COVID-19. Sequenced by immunoSEQ multiplex PCR; TCRdb stores in-frame clones only, minus some. The sample has approximately 200,000 clones, around 80% seen once; the top ten hold 10%. This receptor was obtained from a woman aged 80 or older with acute or convalescent COVID-19. Material: peripheral blood.

The DNA of the CDR3 is TGTGCCAGCAGCGTTACGCAGGGGGCTGGCGGGGAGCTGTTTTTT. Protein product: CASSVTQGAGGELFF. The chain is built from TRBV9 and TRBJ2-2; TRBD1 aligns across 8 bases. The CDR3 totals 15 residues. J was trimmed by 7 bases and V by 2 bases; bases with no gene match: 7. Germline V gives CDR1 SGDLS, CDR2 YYNGEE.